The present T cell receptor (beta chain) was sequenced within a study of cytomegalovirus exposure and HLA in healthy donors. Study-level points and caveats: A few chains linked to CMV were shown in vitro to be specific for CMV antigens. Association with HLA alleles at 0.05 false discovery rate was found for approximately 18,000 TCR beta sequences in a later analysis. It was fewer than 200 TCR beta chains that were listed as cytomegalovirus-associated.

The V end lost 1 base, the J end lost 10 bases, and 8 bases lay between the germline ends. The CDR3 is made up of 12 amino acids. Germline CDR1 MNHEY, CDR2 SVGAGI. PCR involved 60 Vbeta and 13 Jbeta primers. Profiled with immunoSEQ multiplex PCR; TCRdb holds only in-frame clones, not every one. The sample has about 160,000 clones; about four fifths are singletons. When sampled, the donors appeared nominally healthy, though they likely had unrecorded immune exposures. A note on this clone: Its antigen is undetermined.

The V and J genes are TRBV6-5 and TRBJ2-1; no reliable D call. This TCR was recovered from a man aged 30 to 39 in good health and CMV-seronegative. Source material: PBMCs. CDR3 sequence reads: CASSYFRGEQFF. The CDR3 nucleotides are TGTGCCAGCAGTTACTTCCGAGGAGAGCAGTTCTTC.